One sample yielded the 28 T cell receptor beta chains listed below, sequenced in a study of PD-L1 blockade in urothelial cancer. Produced via immunoSEQ multiplex PCR; TCRdb's table is partial and in-frame only. This sample has around 110,000 clones, with 91% found just once. Time point: peripheral blood 6 weeks after treatment start. The sequenced sample was PBMCs, obtained around atezolizumab (anti-PD-L1) treatment. The source of these receptors is a man in his 60s with urothelial cancer.

The rearrangement joins TRBV7-9 to TRBJ2-5; weak D call: TRBD1 (6 bases). Per the germline V gene, CDR1 is SEHNR and CDR2 is FQNEAQ (reference sequence). The CDR3 is 12 amino acids. With 8 bases removed from V and 7 bases from J, the gap between germline ends came to 14 bases. CDR3 in amino acids: CASSVDSATQYF. For the CDR3, the DNA is TGTGCCAGCTCCGTGGACAGCGCGACCCAGTACTTC.

This sequence joins TRBV5-4 and TRBJ2-5; 9 bases are a match to TRBD1. Germline CDR1 reads SGHNT; CDR2 reads YYREEE (reference sequence). The CDR3 totals 14 residues. V shed 3 bases, J shed 4 bases, and the junction held 4 bases outside the gene matches. The CDR3 sequence: CASSSTGGSETQYF. For the CDR3, the DNA is TGTGCCAGCAGCTCGACAGGGGGTTCAGAGACCCAGTACTTC.

The V and J genes are TRBV5-8 and TRBJ2-5; 9 nucleotides match TRBD2. Looked up from germline, CDR1 is SGHTS and CDR2 is YDEGEE. The ends lost 4 bases at V and 5 bases at J; junction bases unmatched: 15. This CDR3 spans 17 amino acids. The CDR3 is CASSTRSGLAGRETQYF. Here the CDR3 DNA reads TGTGCCAGCAGCACCCGAAGTGGGCTAGCGGGGAGGGAGACCCAGTACTTC.

The chain joins TRBV7-8 to TRBJ2-5; 8 bases are a match to TRBD1. The ends lost 4 bases at V and 4 bases at J; junction bases unmatched: 11. This CDR3 contains 16 residues. CDR1 is SGHVS and CDR2 is FQNEAQ in the germline V gene. In nucleotides, the CDR3 is TGTGCCAGCAGCTGGACCGGACAGGGCTACCGAGAGACCCAGTACTTC. It yields the protein CASSWTGQGYRETQYF.

The chain joins TRBV7-2 to TRBJ1-2; 10 nucleotides agree with TRBD1. This CDR3 has 14 amino acids. Per the germline V gene, CDR1 is SGHTA and CDR2 is FQGNSA. Trimming removed 4 bases from V and 7 bases from J; junction bases left unmatched: 6. In nucleotides, the CDR3 is TGTGCCAGCAGCTCCGACAGGGGGCTAGGTGGCTACACCTTC. This encodes CASSSDRGLGGYTF.

The chain carries TRBV4-2 and TRBJ2-5; 9 nucleotides agree with TRBD2. This CDR3 has 15 residues. V gave up 1 base and J gave up 7 bases; unmatched junction bases: 7. Germline V gives CDR1 LGHNA, CDR2 YNFKEQ. CDR3 in amino acids: CASSQAGTSTGTQYF. As DNA, the CDR3 is TGTGCCAGCAGCCAAGCGGGGACTAGCACAGGGACCCAGTACTTC.

The chain recombines TRBV6-6 with TRBJ2-2; the match to TRBD2 covers 8 bases. Germline lookup yields CDR1 MNHNY and CDR2 SVGAGI (reference sequence). The CDR3 consists of 15 residues. After removal of 5 bases from V and 1 base from J, the junction contained 3 bases not matched to a gene. The CDR3 DNA is TGTGCCAGCAGTACCGCGGGGGGGAACACCGGGGAGCTGTTTTTT. It encodes CASSTAGGNTGELFF.

The V call is TRBV19, the J call TRBJ1-1, with D uncertain. Between the trimmed V and J ends, which lost 1 base and 4 bases, there was a span of 13 bases. This CDR3 spans 15 amino acids. Germline lookup yields CDR1 LNHDA and CDR2 SQIVND (reference sequence). The CDR3 is CASSIGAHLFTEAFF. The CDR3 DNA sequence: TGTGCCAGTAGTATAGGAGCGCACTTGTTCACTGAAGCTTTCTTT.

The gene calls are TRBV6-6 and TRBJ1-5; D ambiguous. The CDR3 spans 15 residues. V dropped 2 bases and J dropped 6 bases, with 14 bases sitting between them. Per germline, CDR1 MNHNY and CDR2 SVGAGI (reference sequence). The CDR3 region is CASSYSLGSAQPQHF. The CDR3 DNA sequence: TGTGCCAGCAGTTACAGTCTCGGGAGCGCTCAGCCCCAGCATTTT.

The V call is TRBV28, the J call TRBJ2-7; D remains ambiguous. Trimming stripped 6 bases from V and 4 bases from J, with 10 bases between. Germline values: CDR1 MDHEN, CDR2 SYDVKM. This CDR3 has 12 amino acids. CDR3 sequence reads: CASSLAEYEQYF. In DNA, the CDR3 is TGTGCCAGCAGCCTCGCCGAGTACGAGCAGTACTTC.

This chain's CDR3 is CSAASPYEQYF. CDR3 bases: TGCAGTGCAGCCTCGCCCTACGAGCAGTACTTC. The chain is built from TRBV20-1 and TRBJ2-7, with D hard to call. V lost 6 bases to trimming and J lost 2 bases, with 8 bases between them. The CDR3 totals 11 residues. Germline CDR1 and CDR2: DFQATT and SNEGSKA (reference sequence).

The J gene is TRBJ2-7, the V gene TRBV5-4, with a tentative D call TRBD2 (6 bases). CDR1 is SGHNT, CDR2 YYREEE, per germline (reference sequence). V was shortened by 4 bases and J by 3 bases, with 23 bases between the two germline ends. The CDR3 loop spans 17 amino acids. CDR3 in amino acids: CASSPIQSGPMIYEQYF. For the CDR3, the DNA is TGTGCCAGCAGCCCAATTCAGAGCGGGCCAATGATCTACGAGCAGTACTTC.

This chain joins TRBV5-5 and TRBJ2-5, with 8 bases lining up with TRBD1. In germline, CDR1 is SGHKS, CDR2 YYEKEE (reference sequence). The CDR3 extends over 16 amino acids. V shed 4 bases, J shed 5 bases, and the junction held 13 bases outside the gene matches. DNA of the CDR3: TGTGCCAGCAGCCTACAAAAGGGCAGGGGGCGGGAGACCCAGTACTTC. Its protein product is CASSLQKGRGRETQYF.

The J gene is TRBJ1-2, the V gene TRBV23-1; TRBD1 might be the D (5 bases). TRBV23-1 is an ORF, and what it does is uncertain. The V gene lost 6 bases and the J gene lost 2 bases, with 16 bases spanning the gap. The CDR3 runs to 15 residues. The chain's CDR3 is CASRPRGGTNYGYTF. The CDR3 region has the DNA TGCGCCAGCAGACCCCGGGGAGGGACCAACTATGGCTACACCTTC.

This clone came up once. The chain couples TRBV2 to TRBJ2-7, with D possibly TRBD2 on 5 matching bases. CDR1 and CDR2 from the germline V gene are SNHLY and FYNNEI. The V gene lost 6 bases and the J gene lost 2 bases, with 8 bases spanning the gap. The CDR3 is made up of 12 amino acids. The DNA of the CDR3 is TGTGCCAGCAGAGCGGACGCCTACGAGCAGTACTTC. It yields the protein CASRADAYEQYF.

J is TRBJ2-2 and V is TRBV10-3, with TRBD1 matching 10 bases. CDR1 and CDR2 (germline): ENHRY, SYGVKD. The CDR3 contains 14 residues. The V and J ends lost 3 bases and 6 bases, in that order; junction bases with no gene match: 1. CDR3 coding DNA: TGTGCCATCAGTGAAGACAGGGGGCCCGGGGAGCTGTTTTTT. This codes for CAISEDRGPGELFF.

The chain joins TRBV15 to TRBJ2-5; no clear D. Germline CDR1 LNHNV, CDR2 YYDKDF (reference sequence). The CDR3 runs to 12 residues. V dropped 4 bases and J dropped 5 bases, with 8 bases sitting between them. The CDR3 coding sequence is TGTGCCACCAGCACCGGAGTGGAGACCCAGTACTTC. Translation gives CATSTGVETQYF.

The genes are TRBV5-1 and TRBJ2-1, with a possible D match to TRBD2 (5 bases). Per the germline V gene, CDR1 is SGHRS and CDR2 is YFSETQ. V gave up 4 bases and J gave up 4 bases, with 24 bases separating them. This CDR3 has 18 amino acids. CDR3 residues: CASSPTPPGEFPYNEQFF. The DNA for the CDR3 is TGCGCCAGCAGCCCCACCCCCCCCGGGGAGTTTCCTTACAATGAGCAGTTCTTC.

The rearrangement uses TRBV5-4 and TRBJ2-5; TRBD2 aligns across 14 bases. The CDR3 has 16 amino acids. CDR1 is SGHNT, CDR2 YYREEE, per germline (reference sequence). The junction had 6 bases not matched to a gene; V was cut back by 3 bases and J by 5 bases. This chain's CDR3 is CASSSPGTSGSETQYF. In DNA form, the CDR3 reads TGTGCCAGCAGCTCCCCCGGGACTAGCGGGAGTGAGACCCAGTACTTC.

The chain is built from TRBV19 and TRBJ2-3; unclear D gene. The germline V gene encodes CDR1 LNHDA and CDR2 SQIVND (reference sequence). Trimming took 8 bases from V and 8 from J, leaving 20 bases between them. The CDR3 consists of 14 residues. As DNA, the CDR3 is TGTGCCAGTTCCTCGAGCGTTCAGCCGGGTACGCAGTATTTT. This codes for CASSSSVQPGTQYF.

The chain links TRBV18 to TRBJ1-4; weak D call: TRBD1 (5 bases). Germline CDR1 KGHSH, CDR2 LQKENI. CDR3 length: 17 amino acids. The V and J ends lost 3 bases and 3 bases respectively, with 17 bases between them. DNA for the CDR3: TGTGCCAGCTCACCCCAGGGCGTTGGGGCAGCTAATGAAAAACTGTTTTTT. Its translation: CASSPQGVGAANEKLFF.

This clone appeared once. The chain uses TRBV6-6 and TRBJ1-6; D remains unclear. The germline V gene has CDR1 MNHNY and CDR2 SVGAGI (reference sequence). The CDR3 is 14 residues long. V lost 7 bases and J 10 bases, leaving 17 bases between the germline ends. CDR3 region: CASKETAGGSPLHF. The CDR3 DNA follows: TGTGCCAGCAAGGAAACGGCCGGCGGGTCACCCCTCCACTTT.

The count of this clone is one. The chain uses TRBV6-4 and TRBJ1-1, with D hard to call. The V and J ends lost 7 bases and 6 bases respectively, with 12 bases between them. This CDR3 comprises 12 residues. Germline CDR1 and CDR2: MRHNA and SNTAGT. In nucleotides, the CDR3 is TGTGCCAGCATCCGGGAAGAAGCTGAAGCTTTCTTT. Translating gives CASIREEAEAFF.

The V and J genes are TRBV9 and TRBJ2-3, with no clear D. The CDR3 sequence is 14 residues long. CDR1 is SGDLS, CDR2 YYNGEE, per germline. Trimming pared 1 base from V and 1 base from J, leaving 7 bases between. The CDR3 spells CASSVLSRTDTQYF. The CDR3 DNA reads as TGTGCCAGCAGCGTACTCTCCCGCACAGATACGCAGTATTTT. Complete variable domain (other parts from reference TRBV9 and TRBJ2-3): DSGVTQTPKHLITATGQRVTLRCSPRSGDLSVYWYQQSLDQGLQFLIQYYNGEERAKGNILERFSAQQFPDLHSELNLSSLELGDSALYFCASSVLSRTDTQYFGPGTRLTVL.

The chain has TRBV27 and TRBJ1-5; D gene unclear. Trimming removed 6 bases from V and 0 bases from J, with 9 bases in between. The CDR3 is 14 amino acids. Per germline, CDR1 MNHEY and CDR2 SMNVEV (reference sequence). The CDR3 nucleotides read TGTGCCAGCAGGGACGGACTTAGCAATCAGCCCCAGCATTTT. The encoded protein is CASRDGLSNQPQHF.

The DNA for the CDR3 is TGTGCCAGCAGCGTAGCGGCTAGCGGAGCGGGCACAGATACGCAGTATTTT. Translated: CASSVAASGAGTDTQYF. The rearrangement joins TRBV9 to TRBJ2-3, with 7 positions matching TRBD2. Germline CDR1 and CDR2: SGDLS and YYNGEE. J was trimmed by 1 base and V by 0 bases; bases with no gene match: 8. CDR3 length: 17 residues.

This chain connects TRBV7-6 to TRBJ2-3; TRBD2 matches at 7 bases. J gave up 2 bases and V 5 bases, and 7 bases lay outside the gene matches. The CDR3 has 15 residues. Germline V lookup: CDR1 SGHVS, CDR2 FNYEAQ. CDR3 amino acids: CASSRRAGNTDTQYF. The CDR3 region has the DNA TGTGCCAGCAGCCGTAGAGCGGGGAACACAGATACGCAGTATTTT.

The chain links TRBV6-5 to TRBJ1-4; 8 bases line up with TRBD1. Germline CDR1 and CDR2: MNHEY and SVGAGI. The CDR3 sequence is 15 residues long. V lost 1 base, J lost 5 bases, and 3 bases stayed unmatched. For the CDR3, the DNA is TGTGCCAGCAGTTACTTACAGGGGGAGAATGAAAAACTGTTTTTT. Its protein product is CASSYLQGENEKLFF.